This T cell receptor (beta chain) was identified in a study of cytomegalovirus exposure and HLA in healthy donors. Study summary: From donors who were HLA-typed, an early data release held 80 million to 85 million unique TCRs.

The PCR employed 60 Vbeta primers together with 13 Jbeta primers. The protocol was immunoSEQ multiplex PCR, while the TCRdb copy is restricted to in-frame clones and leaves out a portion. Seen here are around 180,000 clones, roughly three quarters observed once, and the top ten hold 1.6%. The CDR3 has 16 amino acids. Losses at the gene ends were 2 bases for V and 6 bases for J; bases not matched to a gene: 9. Germline loops: CDR1 SQVTM, CDR2 ANQGSEA. This TCR derives from a woman between 45 and 60 years old in good health and CMV-seronegative. This sequence joins TRBV29-1 and TRBJ2-2, with 10 bases that match TRBD1. Sequencing was carried out using PBMCs. This CDR3 reads CSVEIPGQGIAGELFF. For the CDR3, the DNA is TGCAGCGTTGAAATACCGGGACAGGGGATTGCCGGGGAGCTGTTTTTT.